This T cell receptor (beta chain) was sequenced for a study of blood T cell repertoires in COVID-19. On the study more broadly: COVID-19 samples, acute and convalescent, were from the United States, Italy and Spain. Sources were T cells, B-cell-depleted T cells, or PBMCs; the material itself was cDNA or gDNA.

Original processing notes: Using reference gene primer amplification, nucleated cell counts were estimated. Sequencing used immunoSEQ multiplex PCR; TCRdb keeps in-frame clones, though not all of them. Clone size and V and J calls were adopted from that table, with D and trimming inferred from the DNA. The sample lists 130,000 or so clones; over 75% were seen once. There are 13 residues in the CDR3. The germline CDR1 and CDR2 sequences are SGHDT and YYEEEE. Trimming cost V 3 bases and J 7 bases; bases outside gene matches: 6. The receptor's source is a man aged 55 to 70 with active or convalescent COVID-19. Sequences were obtained from peripheral blood. This chain uses TRBV5-6 with TRBJ2-5; 7 positions match TRBD1. CDR3: CASSSTGFGTQYF. CDR3 nucleotides: TGTGCCAGCAGCTCGACAGGGTTCGGGACCCAGTACTTC.